This T cell receptor beta chain was captured by sequencing in a study of T cell responses to AZD1222 COVID-19 vaccine. The germline CDR1 and CDR2 sequences are GTSNPN and SVGIG (reference sequence). V gave up 2 bases and J gave up 4 bases, with 8 bases separating them. The CDR3 consists of 12 residues. Profiled with immunoSEQ multiplex PCR; TCRdb holds only in-frame clones, not every one. The repertoire has 110,000 or so clones, approximately 85% of them found once; the top ten carry 9.4%. This chain links TRBV30 with TRBJ1-1; no clear D gene. This sequence was found in an adult in good health. The source material was peripheral blood, sampled on day 0 of AZD1222 vaccination. The CDR3 DNA sequence: TGTGCCTGGAGTATAGAGGGCACTGAAGCTTTCTTT. It codes for CAWSIEGTEAFF.